This T cell receptor (beta chain) was captured by sequencing in a study of T cell responses to AZD1222 COVID-19 vaccine. Study-wide results and caveats: Repertoires in all cases were sampled only once the peak T cell response had passed. Increases in Spike-specific TCR breadth and depth were seen after two AZD1222 doses.

TCRdb's copy holds only in-frame clones and misses some; the assay was immunoSEQ multiplex PCR. This table has around 130,000 clones, 90% to 95% appearing once. Details on this clone: What it binds is unknown.

CDR3 length: 15 amino acids. CDR1 is MNHEY, CDR2 SVGAGI, per germline. V was clipped by 5 bases and J by 7 bases; unmatched bases: 10. This specimen consisted of peripheral blood, obtained on day 0 of AZD1222 vaccination. The sequence derives from an adult in good health. J is TRBJ2-2 and V is TRBV6-5, with TRBD2 identical over 7 bases. CDR3 protein: CASSKMGGPIGELFF. The CDR3 DNA follows: TGTGCCAGCAGTAAAATGGGAGGGCCTATCGGGGAGCTGTTTTTT.